This TCR beta chain was obtained from a study of blood T cell repertoires in COVID-19. In the study's own analysis: Researchers report that nucleated cell counts were estimated from reference gene primer amplification. This table comes from immunoSEQ multiplex PCR, and its TCRdb copy is limited to in-frame clones, with some not included. The D gene and trimming were derived from the DNA, and the V and J assignments and clone size from that table. The table lists 350,000 or so clones, roughly 86% of them singletons. CDR1 and CDR2 (germline): LNHDA, SQIVND (reference sequence). Trimming left V 6 bases short and J 2 bases short, with 16 bases between. This CDR3 is built from 15 residues. There are a few counts of this clone.

Specimen: PBMCs or T cells enriched from blood (not recorded which). The chain has TRBV19 and TRBJ1-2; D is unclear. The origin of this receptor is a young woman who had been exposed to COVID-19. The CDR3 protein is CASRQTGAPNYGYTF. The CDR3 nucleotides read TGTGCCAGTAGACAGACGGGAGCCCCCAACTATGGCTACACCTTC. Full variable domain (missing parts from reference TRBV19 and TRBJ1-2): DGGITQSPKYLFRKEGQNVTLSCEQNLNHDAMYWYRQDPGQGLRLIYYSQIVNDFQKGDIAEGYSVSREKKESFPLTVTSAQKNPTAFYLCASRQTGAPNYGYTFGSGTRLTVV.